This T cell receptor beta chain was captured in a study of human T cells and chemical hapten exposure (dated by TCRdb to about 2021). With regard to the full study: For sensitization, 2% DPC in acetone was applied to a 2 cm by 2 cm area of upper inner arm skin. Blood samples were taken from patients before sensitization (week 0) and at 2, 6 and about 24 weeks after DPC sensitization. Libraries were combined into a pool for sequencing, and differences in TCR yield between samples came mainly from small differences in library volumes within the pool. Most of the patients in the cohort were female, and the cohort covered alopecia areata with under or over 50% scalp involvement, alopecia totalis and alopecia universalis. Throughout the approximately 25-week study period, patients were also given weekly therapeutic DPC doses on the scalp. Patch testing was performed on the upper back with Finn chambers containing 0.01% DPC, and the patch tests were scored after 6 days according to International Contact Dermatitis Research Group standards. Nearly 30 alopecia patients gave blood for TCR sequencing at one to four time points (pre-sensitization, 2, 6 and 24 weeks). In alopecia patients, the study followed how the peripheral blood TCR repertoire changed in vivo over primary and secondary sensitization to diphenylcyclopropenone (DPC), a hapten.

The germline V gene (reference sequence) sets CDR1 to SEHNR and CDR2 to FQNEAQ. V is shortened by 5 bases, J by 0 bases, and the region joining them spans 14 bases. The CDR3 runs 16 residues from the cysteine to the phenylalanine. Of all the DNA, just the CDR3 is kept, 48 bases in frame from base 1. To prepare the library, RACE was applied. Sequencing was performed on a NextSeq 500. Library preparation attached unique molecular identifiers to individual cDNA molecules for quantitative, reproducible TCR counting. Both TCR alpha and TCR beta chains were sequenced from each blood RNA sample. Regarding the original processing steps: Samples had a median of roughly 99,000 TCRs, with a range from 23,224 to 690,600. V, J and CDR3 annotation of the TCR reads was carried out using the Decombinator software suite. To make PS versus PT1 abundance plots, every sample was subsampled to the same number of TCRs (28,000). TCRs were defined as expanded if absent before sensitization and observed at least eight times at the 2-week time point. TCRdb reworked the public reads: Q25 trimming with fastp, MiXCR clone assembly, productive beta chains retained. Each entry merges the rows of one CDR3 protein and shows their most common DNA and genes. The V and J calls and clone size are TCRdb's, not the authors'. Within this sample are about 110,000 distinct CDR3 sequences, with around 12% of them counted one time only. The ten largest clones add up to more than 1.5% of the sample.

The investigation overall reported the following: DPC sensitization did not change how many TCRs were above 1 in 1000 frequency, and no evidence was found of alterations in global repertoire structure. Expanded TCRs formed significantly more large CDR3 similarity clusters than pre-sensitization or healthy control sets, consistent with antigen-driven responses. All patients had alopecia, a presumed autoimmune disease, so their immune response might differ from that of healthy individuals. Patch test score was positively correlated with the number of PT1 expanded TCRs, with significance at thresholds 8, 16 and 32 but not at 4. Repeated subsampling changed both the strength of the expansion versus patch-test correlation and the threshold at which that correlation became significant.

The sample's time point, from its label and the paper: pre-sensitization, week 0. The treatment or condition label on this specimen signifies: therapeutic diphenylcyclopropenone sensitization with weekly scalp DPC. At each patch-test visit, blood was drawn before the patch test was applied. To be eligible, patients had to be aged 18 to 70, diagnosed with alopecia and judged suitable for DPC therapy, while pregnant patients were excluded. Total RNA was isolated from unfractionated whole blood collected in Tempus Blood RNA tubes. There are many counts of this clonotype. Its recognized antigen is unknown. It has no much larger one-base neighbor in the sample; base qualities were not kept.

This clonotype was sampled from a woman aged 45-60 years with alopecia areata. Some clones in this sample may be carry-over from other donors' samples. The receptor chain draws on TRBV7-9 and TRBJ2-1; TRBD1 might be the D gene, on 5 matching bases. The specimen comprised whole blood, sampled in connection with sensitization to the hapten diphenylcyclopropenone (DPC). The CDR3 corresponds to CASSPTETSSYNEQFF. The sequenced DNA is TGTGCCAGCAGCCCGACAGAAACGAGCTCCTACAATGAGCAGTTCTTC.